This T cell receptor beta chain was sequenced in a study of blood T cell repertoires in COVID-19. In the study overall: Italy, Spain and the United States were the sources of the convalescent and acute COVID-19 samples.

Germline assignment: CDR1 SGHRS and CDR2 YFSETQ. This CDR3 has 14 amino acids. V dropped 3 bases and J dropped 2 bases, with 11 bases sitting between them. This clone was observed a single time. Method: immunoSEQ multiplex PCR; TCRdb's copy keeps in-frame clones and lacks some. The sample includes about 220,000 clones, 70% to 85% of them seen just once. This clonotype originated in a man aged 45 to 65 with active or convalescent COVID-19. Sequenced: peripheral blood. The rearrangement links TRBV5-1 to TRBJ1-2, with D possibly TRBD1 on 6 matching bases. CDR3 coding DNA: TGCGCCAGCAGCTGGACAGCCGTAAACTATGGCTACACCTTC. As protein: CASSWTAVNYGYTF.